Shown below are 19 T cell receptor beta chains from a single sample sequenced in a study of T cells after yellow fever vaccination. TCRdb processed the 5' RACE reads anew with MiXCR; each CDR3 protein has one entry. The table has some 200,000 distinct CDR3 sequences, 2.5% to 3.5% seen once. The sequencing used CD4+ T cells sorted from PBMCs, collected 10 days after the yellow fever booster vaccination. These receptor sequences come from a man in his late teens or twenties who received the YFV17D yellow fever vaccine.

The chain is built from TRBV25-1 and TRBJ1-2; no reliable D call. Germline V gene lookup returns CDR1 MGHDK and CDR2 SYGVNS. The CDR3 sequence is 14 residues long. V was pared by 5 bases and J by 7 bases, with 17 bases between. CDR3 region: CASSPYPGSGGYTF. The CDR3 coding sequence is TGTGCCAGCAGTCCGTACCCAGGATCTGGTGGCTACACCTTC.

There are many counts of this clonotype. This chain joins TRBV5-4 and TRBJ2-1, with 8 bases aligning to TRBD1. The CDR3 length is 14 residues. V was clipped by 8 bases and J by 6 bases; unmatched bases: 10. Germline CDR1 SGHNT, CDR2 YYREEE (reference sequence). The CDR3: CASQTGGSVNEQFF. The CDR3 coding sequence is TGTGCCAGTCAAACAGGGGGGTCGGTCAATGAGCAGTTCTTC.

The V and J genes are TRBV4-3 and TRBJ1-6; TRBD1 might be the D (5 bases). V lost 1 base and J 7 bases, leaving 11 bases between the germline ends. Per germline, CDR1 LGHNA and CDR2 YSLEER. This CDR3 has 15 amino acids. The CDR3, as DNA: TGCGCCAGCAGCCAAGCGGACACCGAGAATTCACCCCTCCACTTT. It is translated as CASSQADTENSPLHF.

The chain has TRBV19 and TRBJ1-6, with D hard to call. CDR1 and CDR2 from the germline V gene are LNHDA and SQIVND (reference sequence). The CDR3 totals 13 residues. V was trimmed by 5 bases and J by 4 bases, leaving 6 bases between them. In DNA, the CDR3 is TGTGCCAGTAGTCGACCGTATAATTCACCCCTCCACTTT. Protein: CASSRPYNSPLHF.

This clonotype was picked up many times. V and J are TRBV19 and TRBJ1-1, with D possibly being TRBD1 (6 bases). Trimming pared 4 bases from V and 3 bases from J, leaving 12 bases between. The CDR3 extends over 14 amino acids. CDR1 is LNHDA and CDR2 is SQIVND in the germline V gene (reference sequence). CDR3 coding DNA: TGTGCCAGTAGTACGGGGGCGCGCGACACTGAAGCTTTCTTT. It specifies CASSTGARDTEAFF. Drawing the rest from reference TRBV19 and TRBJ1-1, the complete variable domain is DGGITQSPKYLFRKEGQNVTLSCEQNLNHDAMYWYRQDPGQGLRLIYYSQIVNDFQKGDIAEGYSVSREKKESFPLTVTSAQKNPTAFYLCASSTGARDTEAFFGQGTRLTVV.

The chain has TRBV4-1 and TRBJ1-1; no clear D. This CDR3 is built from 17 residues. Trimming took off 0 bases at V and 0 bases at J, with 14 bases between the two ends. Germline CDR1 and CDR2: MGHRA and YSYEKL. Written as DNA, the CDR3 is TGCGCCAGCAGCCAAGATCTAAGGGTAAGGATGAACACTGAAGCTTTCTTT. Protein product: CASSQDLRVRMNTEAFF.

This clonotype was picked up many times. One junction end disagrees with the germline gene, perhaps due to a read error. As DNA, the CDR3 is TGTGCCAGCAGCTTGGGTCCGACAGATACGCAGTATTTT. Amino acids: CASSLGPTDTQYF. The chain links TRBV5-1 to TRBJ2-3; no definite D call. CDR1 and CDR2 (germline): SGHRS, YFSETQ. This CDR3 is 13 amino acids long.

This clonotype was found a few times. The chain has TRBV7-9 and TRBJ1-2; 9 bases map to TRBD1. Per the germline V gene, CDR1 is SEHNR and CDR2 is FQNEAQ (reference sequence). The junction had 6 bases not matched to a gene; V was cut back by 5 bases and J by 2 bases. The CDR3 covers 15 residues. The CDR3 bases are TGTGCCAGCAGCCTAACAGGGGGCTCGAACTATGGCTACACCTTC. It codes for CASSLTGGSNYGYTF.

In this sample, this clonotype turned up many times. The rearrangement joins TRBV20-1 to TRBJ1-1; maybe TRBD1 (5 bases). The CDR3 totals 14 residues. In germline, CDR1 is DFQATT, CDR2 SNEGSKA (reference sequence). Between the trimmed V and J ends, which lost 3 bases and 2 bases, there was a span of 13 bases. The CDR3 sequence: CSASSGGGNTEAFF. The DNA for the CDR3 is TGCAGTGCTAGTTCCGGGGGAGGAAACACTGAAGCTTTCTTT.

The chain recombines TRBV5-5 with TRBJ1-6, with TRBD1 identical over 9 bases. The CDR3 is made up of 16 amino acids. Germline V lookup: CDR1 SGHKS, CDR2 YYEKEE (reference sequence). With 4 bases clipped from V and 5 bases from J, the junction kept 7 bases outside the gene matches. The CDR3 sequence is CASSIQGALNNSPLHF. The CDR3 DNA reads as TGTGCCAGCAGCATACAGGGGGCGCTGAATAATTCACCCCTCCACTTT.

This clonotype was seen many times. J is TRBJ2-5 and V is TRBV28; 7 bases align to TRBD2. V shed 4 bases, J shed 5 bases, and the junction held 7 bases outside the gene matches. This CDR3 region has 14 residues. CDR1 MDHEN and CDR2 SYDVKM come from the germline V gene. The CDR3 nucleotides are TGTGCCAGCAGTTCGGAGCGGGGCCGGGAGACCCAGTACTTC. This sequence encodes CASSSERGRETQYF.

The table lists this clonotype with many counts. V usage is TRBV19 and J usage is TRBJ2-3; no definite D call. Per the germline V gene, CDR1 is LNHDA and CDR2 is SQIVND (reference sequence). The CDR3 totals 15 residues. With 4 bases removed from V and 4 bases from J, the gap between germline ends came to 15 bases. In DNA, the CDR3 is TGTGCCAGTAGTACGTGGACCGGCCTGGCAGATACGCAGTATTTT. Translating it yields CASSTWTGLADTQYF.

This clonotype has more than one count but fewer than ten. The chain links TRBV20-1 to TRBJ1-2, with D tentatively TRBD1 (6 bases). The CDR3 extends over 15 amino acids. From germline, CDR1 is DFQATT and CDR2 SNEGSKA (reference sequence). With 1 base removed from V and 3 bases from J, the gap between germline ends came to 15 bases. CDR3 protein: CSARGLGAMDYGYTF. The DNA of the CDR3 is TGCAGTGCTAGAGGGTTGGGGGCCATGGACTATGGCTACACCTTC.

This clonotype was seen only a few times. The chain combines TRBV3-1 with TRBJ2-2; D remains unclear. Germline CDR1 LGHDT, CDR2 YNNKEL (reference sequence). The CDR3 is 13 amino acids. The V gene lost 3 bases and the J gene lost 6 bases, with 8 bases spanning the gap. CDR3 in DNA: TGTGCCAGCAGCCACCCAAGACCCGGGGAGCTGTTTTTT. It encodes CASSHPRPGELFF.

This clonotype turned up a few times. This chain uses TRBV23-1 with TRBJ2-7, with D perhaps TRBD2 (6 bases). TRBV23-1 is labeled an ORF, and its function is uncertain. Trimming took 1 base from V and 4 from J, leaving 11 bases between them. The CDR3 spans 14 residues. This chain's CDR3 is CASSQWPGRYEQYV. CDR3 in DNA: TGCGCCAGCAGTCAATGGCCAGGGAGGTACGAGCAGTACGTC.

This clonotype was seen repeatedly, ten times or more. The chain combines TRBV20-1 with TRBJ1-1; D remains ambiguous. In germline, CDR1 is DFQATT, CDR2 SNEGSKA (reference sequence). The ends were cut back, 3 bases at V and 0 bases at J, with 11 bases in the middle. The CDR3 has 14 amino acids. CDR3 amino acids: CSASAGSMNTEAFF. In DNA form, the CDR3 reads TGCAGTGCTAGTGCCGGGAGCATGAACACTGAAGCTTTCTTT.

This clonotype has ten or more counts. The chain couples TRBV7-2 to TRBJ2-4, with TRBD1 as a possible D gene (5 bases). The CDR3 consists of 16 residues. The V gene lost 4 bases and the J gene lost 2 bases, with 15 bases spanning the gap. Germline V gives CDR1 SGHTA, CDR2 FQGNSA. CDR3 DNA: TGTGCCAGCAGCTCTCGACAGATCGGATCCAAAAACATTCAGTACTTC. Protein product: CASSSRQIGSKNIQYF.

The gene calls are TRBV5-1 and TRBJ2-5; the D is unclear. In germline, CDR1 is SGHRS, CDR2 YFSETQ. The germline V and J ends were trimmed by 0 bases and 2 bases, with 20 bases remaining between them. This CDR3 contains 18 residues. CDR3: CASSLGRILRDYQETQYF. The CDR3 DNA follows: TGCGCCAGCAGCTTGGGCCGGATCCTAAGGGATTATCAAGAGACCCAGTACTTC. The full variable domain, its missing parts supplied by reference TRBV5-1 and TRBJ2-5, is KAGVTQTPRYLIKTRGQQVTLSCSPISGHRSVSWYQQTPGQGLQFLFEYFSETQRNKGNFPGRFSGRQFSNSRSEMNVSTLELGDSALYLCASSLGRILRDYQETQYFGPGTRLLVL.

V is TRBV7-2 and J is TRBJ2-5, with 10 positions matching TRBD2. V shed 5 bases and J 4 bases; nucleotides not matched to a gene: 7. The CDR3 is made up of 15 amino acids. Germline assignment: CDR1 SGHTA and CDR2 FQGNSA. The CDR3 sequence: CASSRTSGSSETQYF. CDR3 in DNA: TGTGCCAGCAGCCGGACTAGCGGTTCCTCAGAGACCCAGTACTTC.